Sequencing of this T cell receptor beta chain was carried out in a study of T cells expressing NK-cell markers (dated by TCRdb to between 2020 and 2021). Regarding the complete study: Three sorted T-cell subsets (CD3+CD56+NKG2C+, CD3+CD56+NKG2C- and CD3+CD56-NKG2C+) from eight donors had their TCR beta-chain repertoires profiled. Seven of the eight sequenced donors were HCMV-seropositive and one was HCMV-seronegative. The study sequenced eight donors, all healthy volunteers chosen at random: three men and five women. Libraries were sequenced as 2 x 150 bp reads on Illumina HiSeq 2000/2500, MiSeq or NextSeq. General findings and caveats noted by the study authors: In six donors, the dominant CD3+CD56+NKG2C+ clonotypes were among the top 10 CD8+ clonotypes and accounted for about 1.0-7.5% of CD8+ T cells. Those dominant clonotypes were again the most abundant among CD3+CD56-NKG2C+ cells in a handful of donors, at about 25-60.1%. It remained unclear whether the expanded NKG2C-expressing T cell clones were specific for HCMV antigens.

On this clonotype itself: Its antigen is still unknown.

The run used an Illumina HiSeq 2000. 5'RACE template switching, by which a universal primer site and unique molecular identifiers were added, was used to make TCR beta cDNA libraries. Priming for cDNA synthesis came from the TCR beta constant segment, and two successive PCR amplification steps followed. Per the authors' processing: MIGEC handled demultiplexing of the reads and grouping by UMI, while MiTCR was used to assemble and quantify clonotypes. To exclude erroneous sequences, only TCR cDNA sequences supported by at least two reads were retained. The tcR package was used for downstream repertoire analysis, and clonotypes were matched across fractions by CDR3 nucleotide sequence plus V segment. Antigen specificity was annotated against VDJdb with VDJmatch, allowing one amino acid substitution in CDR3. TCRdb reprocessed the reads and lists each CDR3 protein sequence as a single entry, with no DNA. These V and J calls are TCRdb output, not the study's own analysis. The sample's table lists a count of about 380,000 distinct CDR3 sequences. The top ten clonotypes cover 5% to 5.5% of the sample.

HCMV-specific IgG was detected in serum with a commercial ELISA kit to determine HCMV serostatus. Peripheral blood mononuclear cells were isolated from blood by Ficoll density gradient centrifugation. Sample: blood T cells: a sorted CD56 or NKG2C T cell subset, CD4+ or CD8+ T cells, or bulk PBMC T cells (not recorded which). This clonotype was obtained from a man aged 18-70 years in good health.

CDR3 protein: CASSDLSGGAGTGELFF. Recombination linked TRBV2 to TRBJ2-2; TCRdb's D call, TRBD2, is unchecked because there is no DNA. The germline V gene provides CDR1 SNHLY and CDR2 FYNNEI. Taken from cysteine to phenylalanine, the CDR3 has 17 residues. Nucleotide data are not available.